The sequence of this T cell receptor (beta chain) was determined in a study of T-cell reconstitution after alpha-beta-depleted transplantation in children. A remark on this clonotype: Its antigen is unknown.

Construction of the TCRbeta library involved unique molecular identifiers. TCRdb used MiXCR to reprocess the PCR reads, holding one entry per CDR3 protein. The table records roughly 670,000 distinct CDR3 sequences, around 13% of them present only once. Study-wide results and caveats: Reportedly, roughly two months post-transplant, alpha-beta T cells arose from several hundred expanded graft clones. From surviving recipient T cells and thymic progenitors came the high day-60 TCRbeta diversity observed in some patients.

The germline gives CDR1 ENHRY, CDR2 SYGVKD. Trimming cost V 0 bases and J 2 bases; bases outside gene matches: 7. CDR3 length: 19 amino acids. The gene calls are TRBV10-3 and TRBJ2-7; 16 nucleotides line up with TRBD2. The specimen was PBMCs, collected before TCRalphabeta/CD19-depleted stem cell transplant. This clonotype was sampled from a girl aged 2 to 10 with congenital amegakaryocytic thrombocytopenia, due to receive a stem cell transplant. The CDR3 loop is CAISESLGLAGGTTYEQYF. As DNA, the CDR3 is TGTGCCATCAGTGAGTCTTTGGGACTAGCGGGAGGGACCACCTACGAGCAGTACTTC.